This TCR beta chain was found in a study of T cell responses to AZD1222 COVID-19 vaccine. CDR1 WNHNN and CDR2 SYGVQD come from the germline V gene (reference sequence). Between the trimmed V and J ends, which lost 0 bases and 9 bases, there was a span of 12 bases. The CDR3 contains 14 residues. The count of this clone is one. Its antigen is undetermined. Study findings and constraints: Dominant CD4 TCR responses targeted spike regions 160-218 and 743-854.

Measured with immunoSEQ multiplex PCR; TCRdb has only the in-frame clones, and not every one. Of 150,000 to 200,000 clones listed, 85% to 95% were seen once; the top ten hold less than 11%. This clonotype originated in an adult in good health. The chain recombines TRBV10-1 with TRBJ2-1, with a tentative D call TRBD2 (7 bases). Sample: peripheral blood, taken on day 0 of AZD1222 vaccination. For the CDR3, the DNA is TGCGCCAGCAGTGAGTCCGGGGGGCGAGGTGAGCAGTTCTTC. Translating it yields CASSESGGRGEQFF.